Following are 21 T cell receptor beta chains from one sample sequenced in a study of tumor and adjacent non-tumor tissue in lung cancer. No cell sorting was done before RNA was extracted from the tissue. A modified ARM-PCR protocol with three rounds of nested PCR amplified TCRbeta. TCRdb recomputed calls from the multiplex PCR reads with MiXCR, one row per CDR3 protein. The sample gives 130,000 or so distinct CDR3 sequences, 55% to 75% of which show up once; about 13% is in the top ten. Sequencing input: lung tumor tissue. The receptor source for this set is a young man with non-small cell lung cancer.

Concerning this clonotype: The conserved final phenylalanine or tryptophan is absent from the CDR3, which likely points to a read error. V is TRBV29-1 and J is TRBJ1-2; D gene ambiguous. V lost 1 base, J lost 11 bases, and 17 bases lay in between. Germline-derived CDR1 and CDR2 are SQVTM and ANQGSEA. The CDR3 has 13 amino acids. In DNA, the CDR3 is TGCAGCGTTGAAGTGGACGGATTCTACGGATACACCTCC. Protein sequence: CSVEVDGFYGYTS.

In this sample, this clonotype turned up many times. The chain has TRBV12-3 or TRBV12-4 and TRBJ2-7; D possibly matches TRBD1 or TRBD2 (5 bases each). The CDR3 sequence is 15 residues long. Trimming pared 7 bases from V and 3 bases from J, leaving 19 bases between. The CDR3 here is CASTPTGTARYEQYF. For the CDR3, the DNA is TGTGCCAGCACCCCCACCGGGACCGCACGCTACGAGCAGTACTTC.

Turning to this clonotype: A much larger clonotype is one base distant, so this may be a read error. V is TRBV4-1 and J is TRBJ2-3; D is undetermined. CDR3 length equals 15 residues. Germline V gene lookup returns CDR1 MGHRA and CDR2 YSYEKL. CDR3 DNA sequence: TGCGCCAGCAGCCAAGATCCCCACAGCACAGATACGCAGTTTTTT. Its translation: CASSQDPHSTDTQFF.

Comments on this clonotype: The junction shows a germline mismatch at one end, possibly a read error. CDR3 nucleotide sequence: TGTGCCAACAGTGTGGGACAGGGGAACACTGAAGCTTTCTTT. It translates to CANSVGQGNTEAFF. The chain has TRBV5-1 and TRBJ1-1; TRBD1 matches 9 bases. Germline V gene lookup returns CDR1 SGHRS and CDR2 YFSETQ. The CDR3 totals 14 residues.

In regard to this clonotype: Just one base apart from a much larger clone, this may be a read error. The chain carries TRBV4-1 and TRBJ1-2; the D is unclear. Trimming left V 4 bases short and J 7 bases short, with 19 bases between. In germline, CDR1 is MGHRA, CDR2 YSYEKL. CDR3 size: 15 residues. The chain's CDR3 is CASSRESPSIAGYTF. As DNA, the CDR3 is TGCGCCAGCAGCCGAGAGTCTCCGAGCATCGCTGGCTACACCTTC.

Notes on this clonotype: This may arise from a read error, as a much more abundant clone is one base away. This chain uses TRBV6-5 with TRBJ1-6; 8 bases fit TRBD1. Losses at the gene ends were 4 bases for V and 11 bases for J; bases not matched to a gene: 4. The CDR3 sequence is 13 residues long. CDR1 is MNHEY, CDR2 SVGAGI, per germline. CDR3 residues: CASSSRTGPPLHF. The CDR3 DNA sequence: TGTGCCAGCAGTTCCCGGACAGGGCCACCCCTCCACTTT.

In this sample, this clonotype turned up once. A read error may be the cause here, since a much bigger clone is one base away. CDR3 region: CPSSQVEGEDQPQHF. CDR3 coding DNA: TGCCCCAGCAGCCAAGTGGAGGGGGAAGATCAGCCCCAGCATTTT. The rearrangement joins TRBV4-1 to TRBJ1-5; the D gene is possibly TRBD1 (6 bases). The CDR3 runs 15 residues. Looked up from germline, CDR1 is MGHRA and CDR2 is YSYEKL.

The V call is TRBV5-1, the J call TRBJ1-2, with 7 bases identical to TRBD1. The ends lost 3 bases at V and 6 bases at J; junction bases unmatched: 5. Germline-derived CDR1 and CDR2 are SGHRS and YFSETQ. CDR3 length equals 13 residues. CDR3 nucleotides: TGCGCCAGCAGCTCCAGACAGGGCGATGGCTACACCTTC. Protein sequence: CASSSRQGDGYTF. Using reference TRBV5-1 and TRBJ1-2 for the parts outside the CDR3, the full variable domain is KAGVTQTPRYLIKTRGQQVTLSCSPISGHRSVSWYQQTPGQGLQFLFEYFSETQRNKGNFPGRFSGRQFSNSRSEMNVSTLELGDSALYLCASSSRQGDGYTFGSGTRLTVV.

The chain couples TRBV24-1 to TRBJ2-3, with D perhaps matching TRBD1 (6 bases). The CDR3 totals 16 residues. Germline values: CDR1 KGHDR, CDR2 SFDVKD. V was trimmed by 0 bases and J by 2 bases, leaving 11 bases between them. The CDR3 DNA reads TGTGCCACCAGTGATTTGCGGATGGGGGCCACAGATACGCAGTATTTT. This gives the protein CATSDLRMGATDTQYF.

This clonotype has a count of ten or more. The chain has TRBV20-1 and TRBJ2-7, with 9 bases identical to TRBD2. V lost 6 bases and J lost 0; bases outside the gene matches: 9. Looked up from germline, CDR1 is DFQATT and CDR2 is SNEGSKA (reference sequence). CDR3 length: 15 residues. The CDR3 region is CSASRSGRSSYEQYF. The CDR3 DNA reads TGCAGTGCCAGCCGGAGCGGGAGGAGCTCCTACGAGCAGTACTTC.

J is TRBJ1-1 and V is TRBV28; 7 positions match TRBD1. The CDR3 runs 13 residues. Germline V gives CDR1 MDHEN, CDR2 SYDVKM. The J segment lost 6 bases and the V segment lost 5 bases, leaving 6 bases of the junction unmatched. The CDR3 spells CASSQSGGAEAFF. The CDR3 region has the DNA TGTGCCAGCAGTCAATCAGGGGGAGCTGAAGCTTTCTTT.

The chain is built from TRBV20-1 and TRBJ2-7; unclear D gene. Germline values: CDR1 DFQATT, CDR2 SNEGSKA (reference sequence). The V gene lost 5 bases and the J gene lost 8 bases, with 16 bases spanning the gap. This CDR3 comprises 12 residues. CDR3 in amino acids: CSAYMGSYKQYF. The CDR3 nucleotides read TGCAGTGCTTACATGGGATCGTACAAGCAGTACTTC.

A remark on this clonotype: Mismatch with germline at one junction end may stem from a read error. The chain has TRBV14 and TRBJ1-2; D is undetermined. The CDR3 contains 14 residues. Germline assignment: CDR1 SGHDN and CDR2 FVKESK. The CDR3 sequence is CANSQDNNFYGYTF. The CDR3 region has the DNA TGTGCCAACAGCCAAGATAACAACTTCTATGGCTACACCTTC.

A remark on this clonotype: This could be a read error, since a much larger clone is one nucleotide away. This chain uses TRBV6-5 with TRBJ1-4; 7 bases are a match to TRBD1. CDR1 is MNHEY, CDR2 SVGAGI, per germline. This CDR3 is 14 amino acids long. The CDR3 coding sequence is TGTGCCAGCTGTTACTCGAAAGGGACAGCGAAACTGTTTTTT. Translated: CASCYSKGTAKLFF.

At least ten counts were recorded for this clonotype. The chain links TRBV12-3 or TRBV12-4 to TRBJ2-4, with D hard to call. The V and J ends lost 1 base and 2 bases respectively, with 21 bases between them. The CDR3 contains 19 residues. In nucleotides, the CDR3 is TGTGCCAGCAGTTTAGGCCTGGACGGAGCTGGGGTGACCAAAAACATTCAGTACTTC. It is translated as CASSLGLDGAGVTKNIQYF.

This clonotype occurred a few times. A much larger clone lies one base from this, so it may be a read error. The chain uses TRBV20-1 and TRBJ2-3; D uncertain. In germline, CDR1 is DFQATT, CDR2 SNEGSKA (reference sequence). This CDR3 spans 13 amino acids. V was clipped by 6 bases and J by 6 bases, with 16 bases between them. DNA of the CDR3: TGCAGTGCCGACCCATGGGGTTTGGATACGCAGTATTTT. Protein sequence: CSADPWGLDTQYF.

In this sample, this clonotype turned up many times. The rearrangement joins TRBV5-4 to TRBJ1-5; D is undetermined. This CDR3 spans 13 amino acids. The germline gives CDR1 SGHNT, CDR2 YYREEE (reference sequence). V was shortened by 0 bases and J by 5 bases, with 6 bases between the two germline ends. CDR3 sequence: CASSLGQYQPQHF. The CDR3 nucleotides read TGTGCCAGCAGCTTGGGGCAGTATCAGCCCCAGCATTTT.

On this clonotype: A read error may be the cause here, since a much bigger clone is one base away. The chain recombines TRBV29-1 with TRBJ2-5; TRBD1 matches 7 bases. The closer fit of TRBJ2-1 to the DNA end suggests the J call may be wrong. The germline V gene has CDR1 SQVTM and CDR2 ANQGSEA. The CDR3 spans 13 residues. CDR3 sequence reads: CSVGGQGEETQFF. The CDR3 region has the DNA TGCAGCGTCGGCGGGCAGGGGGAAGAGACCCAGTTCTTC.

V and J are TRBV28 and TRBJ1-6; the D gene is possibly TRBD1 (5 bases). The CDR3 runs to 16 residues. Trimming took off 11 bases at V and 0 bases at J, with 17 bases between the two ends. In germline, CDR1 is MDHEN, CDR2 SYDVKM. The CDR3 sequence: CAGNVTASSYNSPLHF. The DNA for the CDR3 is TGTGCCGGCAACGTGACAGCAAGCTCCTATAATTCACCCCTCCACTTT.

In regard to this clonotype: Just one base apart from a much larger clone, this may be a read error. V and J are TRBV6-2 or TRBV6-3 and TRBJ2-7; possibly TRBD1 or TRBD2 for D (6 bases each). The CDR3 is 16 residues long. Germline CDR1 and CDR2: MNHEY and SVGEGT. V lost 5 bases to trimming and J lost 5 bases, with 22 bases between them. In nucleotides, the CDR3 is TGTGCCAGCAGTACCCTCCCAGGGGTCGGCGGGGACGAGCAGTACTTC. Amino acid sequence: CASSTLPGVGGDEQYF.

A word on this clonotype: A much larger clone differs from this one at a single base, so this may be a read error. The chain uses TRBV13 and TRBJ2-2, with TRBD2 identical over 7 bases. Germline values: CDR1 PRHDT, CDR2 FYEKMQ (reference sequence). The CDR3 runs 15 residues. Trimming cost V 6 bases and J 8 bases; bases outside gene matches: 12. The CDR3 bases are TGTGCCAGCAGAGTCCAGCGGGGCCGGAGAGGGGAGCTGTTTTTT. Protein sequence: CASRVQRGRRGELFF.